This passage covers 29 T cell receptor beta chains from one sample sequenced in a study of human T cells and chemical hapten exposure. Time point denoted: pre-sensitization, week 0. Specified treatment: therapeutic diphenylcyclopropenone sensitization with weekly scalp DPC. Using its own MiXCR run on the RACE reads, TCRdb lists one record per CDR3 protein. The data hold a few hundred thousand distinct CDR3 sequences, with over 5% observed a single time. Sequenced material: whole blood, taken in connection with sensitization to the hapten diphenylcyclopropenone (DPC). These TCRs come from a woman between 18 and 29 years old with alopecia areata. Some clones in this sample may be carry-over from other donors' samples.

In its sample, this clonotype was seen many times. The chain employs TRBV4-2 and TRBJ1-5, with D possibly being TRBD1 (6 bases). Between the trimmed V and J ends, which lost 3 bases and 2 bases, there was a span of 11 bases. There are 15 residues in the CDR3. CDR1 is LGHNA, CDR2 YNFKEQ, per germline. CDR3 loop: CASSHVWTGNQPQHF. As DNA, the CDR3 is TGTGCCAGCAGCCATGTCTGGACAGGCAATCAGCCCCAGCATTTT.

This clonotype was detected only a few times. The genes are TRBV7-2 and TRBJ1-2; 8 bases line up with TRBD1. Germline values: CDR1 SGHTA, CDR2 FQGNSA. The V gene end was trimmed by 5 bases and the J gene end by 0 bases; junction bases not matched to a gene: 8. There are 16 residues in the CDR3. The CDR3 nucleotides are TGTGCCAGCAGCCTCCGGACAGGGACTTCTAACTATGGCTACACCTTC. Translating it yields CASSLRTGTSNYGYTF.

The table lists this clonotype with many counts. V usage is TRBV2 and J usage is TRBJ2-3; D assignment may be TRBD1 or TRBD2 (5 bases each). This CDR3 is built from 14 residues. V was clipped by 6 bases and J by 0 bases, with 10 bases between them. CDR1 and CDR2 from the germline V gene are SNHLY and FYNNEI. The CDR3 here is CASRAGDSTDTQYF. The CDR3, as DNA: TGTGCCAGCAGGGCTGGGGACAGCACAGATACGCAGTATTTT.

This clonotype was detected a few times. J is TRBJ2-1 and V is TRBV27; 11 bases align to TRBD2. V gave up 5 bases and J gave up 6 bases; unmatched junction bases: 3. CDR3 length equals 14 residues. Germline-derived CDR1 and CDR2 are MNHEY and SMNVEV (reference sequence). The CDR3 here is CASSLGTSGNEQFF. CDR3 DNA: TGTGCCAGCAGTCTCGGGACTAGCGGCAATGAGCAGTTCTTC.

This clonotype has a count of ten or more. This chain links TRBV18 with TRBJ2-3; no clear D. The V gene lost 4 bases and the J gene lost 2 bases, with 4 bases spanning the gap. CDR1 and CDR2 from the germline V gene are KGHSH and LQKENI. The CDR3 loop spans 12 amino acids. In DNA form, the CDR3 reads TGTGCCAGCTCACGTTCCACAGATACGCAGTATTTT. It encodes CASSRSTDTQYF.

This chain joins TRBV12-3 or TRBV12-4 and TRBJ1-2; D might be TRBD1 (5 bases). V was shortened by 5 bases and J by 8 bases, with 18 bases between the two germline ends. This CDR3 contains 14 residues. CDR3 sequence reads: CASSHPGRPSGYTF. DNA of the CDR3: TGTGCCAGCAGTCACCCGGGACGGCCGAGCGGCTACACCTTC.

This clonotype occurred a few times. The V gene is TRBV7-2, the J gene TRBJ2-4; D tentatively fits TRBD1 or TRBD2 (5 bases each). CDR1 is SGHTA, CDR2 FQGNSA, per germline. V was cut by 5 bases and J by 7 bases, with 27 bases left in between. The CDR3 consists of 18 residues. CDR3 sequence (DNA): TGTGCCAGCAGCCCCGCGGGCGCCGGGGCGACGGTATCGAACATTCAGTACTTC. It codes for CASSPAGAGATVSNIQYF.

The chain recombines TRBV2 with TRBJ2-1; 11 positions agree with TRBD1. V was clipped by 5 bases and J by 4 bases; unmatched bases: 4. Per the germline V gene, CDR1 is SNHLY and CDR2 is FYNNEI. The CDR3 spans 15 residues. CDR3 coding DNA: TGTGCCAGCAGTAGGGACAGGGGGATATACAATGAGCAGTTCTTC. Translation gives CASSRDRGIYNEQFF. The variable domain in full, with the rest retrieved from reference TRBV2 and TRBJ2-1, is EPEVTQTPSHQVTQMGQEVILRCVPISNHLYFYWYRQILGQKVEFLVSFYNNEISEKSEIFDDQFSVERPDGSNFTLKIRSTKLEDSAMYFCASSRDRGIYNEQFFGPGTRLTVL.

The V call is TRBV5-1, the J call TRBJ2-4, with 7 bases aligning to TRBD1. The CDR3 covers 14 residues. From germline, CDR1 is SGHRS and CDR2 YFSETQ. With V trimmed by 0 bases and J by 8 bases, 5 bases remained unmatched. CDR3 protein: CASSLGQGFDIQYF. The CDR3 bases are TGCGCCAGCAGCTTGGGACAGGGATTCGACATTCAGTACTTC.

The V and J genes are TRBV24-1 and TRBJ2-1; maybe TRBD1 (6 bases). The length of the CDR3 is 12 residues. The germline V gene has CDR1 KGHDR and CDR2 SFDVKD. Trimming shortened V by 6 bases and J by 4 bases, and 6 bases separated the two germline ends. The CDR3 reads CATSTGYNEQFF. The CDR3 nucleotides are TGTGCCACCAGTACAGGGTACAATGAGCAGTTCTTC.

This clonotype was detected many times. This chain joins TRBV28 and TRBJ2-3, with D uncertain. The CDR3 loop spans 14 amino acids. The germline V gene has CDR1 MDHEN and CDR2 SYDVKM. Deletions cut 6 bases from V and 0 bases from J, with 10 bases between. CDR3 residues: CASSARGSTDTQYF. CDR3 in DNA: TGTGCCAGCAGCGCGAGAGGAAGCACAGATACGCAGTATTTT.

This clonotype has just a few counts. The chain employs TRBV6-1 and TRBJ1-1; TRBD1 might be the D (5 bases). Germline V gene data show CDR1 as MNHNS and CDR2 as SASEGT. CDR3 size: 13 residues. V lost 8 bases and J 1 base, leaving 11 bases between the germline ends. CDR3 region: CASVPGGNTEAFF. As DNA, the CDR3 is TGTGCCAGCGTCCCTGGGGGGAACACTGAAGCTTTCTTT.

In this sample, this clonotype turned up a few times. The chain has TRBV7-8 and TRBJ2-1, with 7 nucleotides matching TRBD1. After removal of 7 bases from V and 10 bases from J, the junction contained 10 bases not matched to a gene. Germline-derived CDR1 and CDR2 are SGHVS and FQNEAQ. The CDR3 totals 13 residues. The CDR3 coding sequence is TGTGCCAGCACCCTAAACAGGGGATGGGAGCAGTTCTTC. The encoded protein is CASTLNRGWEQFF.

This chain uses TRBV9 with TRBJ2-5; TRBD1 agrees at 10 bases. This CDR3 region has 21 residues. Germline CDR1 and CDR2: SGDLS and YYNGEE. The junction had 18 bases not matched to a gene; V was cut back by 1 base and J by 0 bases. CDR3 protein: CASSVSVDRGNSGTYQETQYF. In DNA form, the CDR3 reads TGTGCCAGCAGCGTAAGCGTGGACAGGGGGAACTCCGGGACCTACCAAGAGACCCAGTACTTC.

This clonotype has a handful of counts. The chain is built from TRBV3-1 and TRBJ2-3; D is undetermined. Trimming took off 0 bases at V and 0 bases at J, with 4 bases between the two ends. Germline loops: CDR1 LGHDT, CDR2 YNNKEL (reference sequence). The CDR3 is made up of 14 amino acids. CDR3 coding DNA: TGTGCCAGCAGCCAAGAGAGGAGCACAGATACGCAGTATTTT. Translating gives CASSQERSTDTQYF.

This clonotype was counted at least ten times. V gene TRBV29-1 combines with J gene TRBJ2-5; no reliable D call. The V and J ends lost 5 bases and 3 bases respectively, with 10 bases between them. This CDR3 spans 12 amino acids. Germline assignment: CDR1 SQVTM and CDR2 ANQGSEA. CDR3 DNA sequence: TGCAGCGTTCACCTCTCAAAAGAGACCCAGTACTTC. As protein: CSVHLSKETQYF.

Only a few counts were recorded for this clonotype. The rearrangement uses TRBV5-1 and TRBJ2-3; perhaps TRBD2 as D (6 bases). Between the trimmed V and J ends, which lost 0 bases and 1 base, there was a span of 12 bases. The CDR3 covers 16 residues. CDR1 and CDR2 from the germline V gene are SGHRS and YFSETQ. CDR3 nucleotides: TGCGCCAGCAGCTTGGGCGAGCGGGCCGGCACAGATACGCAGTATTTT. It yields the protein CASSLGERAGTDTQYF.

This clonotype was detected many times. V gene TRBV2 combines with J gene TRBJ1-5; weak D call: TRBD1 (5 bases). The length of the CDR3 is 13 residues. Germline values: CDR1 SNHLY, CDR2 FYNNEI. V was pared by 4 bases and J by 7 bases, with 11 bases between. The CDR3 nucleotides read TGTGCCAGCAGTGCCGGGACGAGGCAGCCCCAGCATTTT. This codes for CASSAGTRQPQHF. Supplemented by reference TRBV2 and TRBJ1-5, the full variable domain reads EPEVTQTPSHQVTQMGQEVILRCVPISNHLYFYWYRQILGQKVEFLVSFYNNEISEKSEIFDDQFSVERPDGSNFTLKIRSTKLEDSAMYFCASSAGTRQPQHFGDGTRLSIL.

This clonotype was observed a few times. Here the CDR3 DNA reads TGTGCCAGCAGCTTAGAGGGGGAAGATGGCTACACCTTC. Translation gives CASSLEGEDGYTF. V usage is TRBV7-9 and J usage is TRBJ1-2; D may be TRBD1 (6 bases). The CDR3 runs to 13 residues. Trimming pared 1 base from V and 6 bases from J, leaving 9 bases between. Germline V lookup: CDR1 SEHNR, CDR2 FQNEAQ (reference sequence).

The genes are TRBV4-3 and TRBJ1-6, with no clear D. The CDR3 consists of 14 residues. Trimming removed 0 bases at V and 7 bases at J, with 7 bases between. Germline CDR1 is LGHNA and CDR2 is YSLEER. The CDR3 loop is CASSQDIGNSPLHF. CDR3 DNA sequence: TGCGCCAGCAGCCAAGATATTGGGAATTCACCCCTCCACTTT.

CDR3 DNA sequence: TGTGCCAGCAGTTTGGGGCGGGGGGTAAGCTCCTACAATGAGCAGTTCTTC. This translates into CASSLGRGVSSYNEQFF. This chain uses TRBV12-3 or TRBV12-4 with TRBJ2-1; 8 bases fit TRBD2. Trimming cost V 3 bases and J 0 bases; bases outside gene matches: 7. There are 17 residues in the CDR3.

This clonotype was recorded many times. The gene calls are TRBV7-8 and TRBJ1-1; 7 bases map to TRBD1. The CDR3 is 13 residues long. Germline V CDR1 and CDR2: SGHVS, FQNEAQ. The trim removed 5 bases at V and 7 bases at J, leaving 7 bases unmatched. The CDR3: CASSPFRGYEAFF. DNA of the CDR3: TGTGCCAGCAGCCCCTTCAGGGGGTATGAAGCTTTCTTT.

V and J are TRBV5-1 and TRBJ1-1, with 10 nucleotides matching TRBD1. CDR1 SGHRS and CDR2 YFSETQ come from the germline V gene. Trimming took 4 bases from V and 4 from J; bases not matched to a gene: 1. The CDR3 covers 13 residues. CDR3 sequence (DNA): TGCGCCAGCAGCGGGACAGGGGCCACTGAAGCTTTCTTT. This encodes CASSGTGATEAFF.

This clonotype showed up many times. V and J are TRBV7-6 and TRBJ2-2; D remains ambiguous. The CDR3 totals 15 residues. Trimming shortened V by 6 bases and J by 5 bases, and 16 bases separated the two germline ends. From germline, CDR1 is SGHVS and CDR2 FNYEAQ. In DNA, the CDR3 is TGTGCCAGCAGGGCTTTTTTCGGAGAAACCGGGGAGCTGTTTTTT. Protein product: CASRAFFGETGELFF.

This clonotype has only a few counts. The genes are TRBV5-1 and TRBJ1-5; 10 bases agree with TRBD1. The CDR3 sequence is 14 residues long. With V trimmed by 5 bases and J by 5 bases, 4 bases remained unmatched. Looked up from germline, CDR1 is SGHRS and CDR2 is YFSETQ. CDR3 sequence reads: CASRPTGGDQPQHF. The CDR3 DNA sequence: TGCGCCAGCAGACCGACAGGGGGCGATCAGCCCCAGCATTTT.

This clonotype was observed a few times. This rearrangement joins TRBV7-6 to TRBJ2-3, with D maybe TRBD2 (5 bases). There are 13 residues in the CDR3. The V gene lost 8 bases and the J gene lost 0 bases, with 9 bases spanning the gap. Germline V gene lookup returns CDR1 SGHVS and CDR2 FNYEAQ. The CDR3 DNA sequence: TGTGCCAGCCGGGGTGCTAGCACAGATACGCAGTATTTT. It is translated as CASRGASTDTQYF.

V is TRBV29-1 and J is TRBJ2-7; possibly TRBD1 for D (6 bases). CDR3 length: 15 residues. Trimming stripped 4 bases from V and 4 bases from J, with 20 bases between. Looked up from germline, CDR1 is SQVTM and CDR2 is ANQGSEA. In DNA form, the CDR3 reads TGCAGCGTTGTCTCGTCGAAGTGGGGGCTTTACGAGCAGTACTTC. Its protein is CSVVSSKWGLYEQYF.

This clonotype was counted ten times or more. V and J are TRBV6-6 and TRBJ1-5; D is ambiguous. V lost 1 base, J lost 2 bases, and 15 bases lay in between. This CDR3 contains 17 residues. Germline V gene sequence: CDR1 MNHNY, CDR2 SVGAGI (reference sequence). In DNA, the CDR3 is TGTGCCAGCAGTTACTTGTATGGGAGATCCGGCAATCAGCCCCAGCATTTT. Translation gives CASSYLYGRSGNQPQHF.

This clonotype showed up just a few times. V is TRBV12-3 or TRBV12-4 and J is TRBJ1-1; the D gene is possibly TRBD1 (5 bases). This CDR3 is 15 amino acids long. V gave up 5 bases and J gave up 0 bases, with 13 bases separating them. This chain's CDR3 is CASSQTGPMNTEAFF. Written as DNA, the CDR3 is TGTGCCAGCAGTCAAACAGGTCCTATGAACACTGAAGCTTTCTTT.